This T cell receptor (beta chain) was identified in a study of regulatory dendritic cells for organ transplantation. Whole-study findings and limits: Naive CD4+ and CD8+ repertoires were highly diverse; memory CD8+ was most oligoclonal. Memory CD8+ clonal expansion seemed more limited with regulatory than mature dendritic cells.

A word on this clone: What it binds is unknown.

This CDR3 is built from 13 residues. V lost 2 bases and J lost 8, with 7 bases in between. Germline CDR1 reads MDHEN; CDR2 reads SYDVKM. Clones were sequenced by immunoSEQ multiplex PCR, and TCRdb holds only the in-frame ones, with some missing. The table includes about 38,000 clones, over 80% detected once. CD4+ or CD8+ T cells were sorted as naive CD45RA+ or memory CD45RO+. The sequenced sample consisted of naive CD8+ T cells from blood. Regarding subset: CD45RA+ naive T cells. This clonotype originated in a human donor in good health. The chain has TRBV28 and TRBJ2-6; perhaps TRBD1 as D (6 bases). The CDR3 loop is CASSLQGSNVLTF. The CDR3 DNA reads as TGTGCCAGCAGTTTACAGGGGTCCAACGTCCTGACTTTC.